This TCR beta chain was retrieved from a study of beta chain features in type 1 diabetes. Whole-study results and caveats: PCR might pick shorter templates more often, in the same way for patients and controls. A moderate, significant TCRB CDR3 shortening appeared in type 1 diabetes across four CD4+ subsets. Cells carrying high TCR expression could end up over-represented when cDNA is sequenced.

Turning to this clone: Its target is not known.

Germline values: CDR1 MDHEN, CDR2 SYDVKM. The V and J ends lost 7 bases and 4 bases respectively, with 17 bases between them. The CDR3 is made up of 15 amino acids. The isolated RNA, all of it, was reverse transcribed, so expressed TCRB transcripts were what got sequenced. Data came from immunoSEQ multiplex PCR; TCRdb stores just in-frame clones and leaves some out. The sample includes 310,000 or so clones, around 8.5% seen only once; the top ten take 1%. The source material was central memory CD4+ T cells from blood. This TCR derives from a man aged 25-45 years with type 1 diabetes. This sequence joins TRBV28 and TRBJ1-3; a possible D gene is TRBD1 (6 bases). The CDR3 loop reads CASTTITGSGNTIYF. Written as DNA, the CDR3 is TGTGCCAGCACCACAATTACAGGGTCCGGAAACACCATATATTTT.